The 8 T cell receptor beta chains in this list originate from one sample, sequenced in a study of blood T cell repertoires in COVID-19. Repertoires were generated with immunoSEQ multiplex PCR, while TCRdb's copy carries only in-frame clones and drops some. The data hold 230,000 or so clones, with around 84% observed a single time. Sequencing was performed on peripheral blood. Every receptor here comes from a young man with active or convalescent COVID-19.

This clone was observed a few times. The chain uses TRBV28 and TRBJ1-4; D gene unclear. Deletions cut 6 bases from V and 6 bases from J, with 17 bases between. Germline lookup yields CDR1 MDHEN and CDR2 SYDVKM. The CDR3 has 15 residues. CDR3 region: CASSQGSSGDEKLFF. DNA for the CDR3: TGTGCCAGCAGCCAAGGCTCTTCCGGGGATGAAAAACTGTTTTTT. The full variable domain, rest sourced from reference TRBV28 and TRBJ1-4, is DVKVTQSSRYLVKRTGEKVFLECVQDMDHENMFWYRQDPGLGLRLIYFSYDVKMKEKGDIPEGYSVSREKKERFSLILESASTNQTSMYLCASSQGSSGDEKLFFGSGTQLSVL.

This rearrangement joins TRBV28 to TRBJ2-4; D unclear. The CDR3 totals 14 residues. The germline V gene encodes CDR1 MDHEN and CDR2 SYDVKM. Trimming cost V 2 bases and J 6 bases, with 11 bases left between them. DNA of the CDR3: TGTGCCAGCAGTTTAAGCCTACCGGGAAACATTCAGTACTTC. This gives the protein CASSLSLPGNIQYF.

This chain uses TRBV7-8 with TRBJ1-2; maybe TRBD1 (6 bases). Germline V gene lookup returns CDR1 SGHVS and CDR2 FQNEAQ. Trimming shortened V by 3 bases and J by 6 bases, and 8 bases separated the two germline ends. The CDR3 is made up of 12 amino acids. The CDR3 nucleotides read TGTGCCAGCAGCTTGGACAGAGATGGCTACACCTTC. Residues: CASSLDRDGYTF.

V usage is TRBV10-3 and J usage is TRBJ2-3; D not certain. CDR3 length: 15 residues. Trimming cost V 0 bases and J 0 bases, with 7 bases left between them. The germline V gene encodes CDR1 ENHRY and CDR2 SYGVKD. CDR3: CAISESRTSTDTQYF. The CDR3 DNA follows: TGTGCCATCAGTGAGTCAAGAACTAGCACAGATACGCAGTATTTT.

This clone has just a few counts. This sequence joins TRBV18 and TRBJ1-6; D may be TRBD1 (5 bases). CDR1 is KGHSH and CDR2 is LQKENI in the germline V gene. The CDR3 contains 14 residues. Deletions cut 2 bases from V and 8 bases from J, with 10 bases between. This CDR3 is CASSPMTGDSPLHF. DNA of the CDR3: TGTGCCAGCTCACCAATGACGGGGGATTCACCCCTCCACTTT.

This clone is a singleton in its sample. The rearrangement uses TRBV18 and TRBJ1-2, with 10 bases matching TRBD1. Germline V lookup: CDR1 KGHSH, CDR2 LQKENI. The CDR3 runs to 14 residues. J gave up 8 bases and V 3 bases, and 6 bases lay outside the gene matches. In DNA, the CDR3 is TGTGCCAGCTCACCGGGACAGGGGATAAAGGGCTACACCTTC. Its protein is CASSPGQGIKGYTF.

This clone was seen only a few times. The chain has TRBV6-6 and TRBJ2-7, with 9 positions matching TRBD1. The V segment lost 6 bases and the J segment 4 bases; nucleotides outside the gene matches: 10. The CDR3 contains 15 residues. Germline loops: CDR1 MNHNY, CDR2 SVGAGI (reference sequence). The CDR3 bases are TGTGCCAGCAGCCCCGCCGGGACAGGGTTTTACGAGCAGTACTTC. Its protein product is CASSPAGTGFYEQYF.

V and J are TRBV5-4 and TRBJ2-6; 7 nucleotides align to TRBD1. J gave up 2 bases and V 3 bases, and 5 bases lay outside the gene matches. Germline lookup yields CDR1 SGHNT and CDR2 YYREEE (reference sequence). The length of the CDR3 is 16 residues. CDR3 nucleotide sequence: TGTGCCAGCAGCTCCGGGACAGTAACTGGGGCCAACGTCCTGACTTTC. As protein: CASSSGTVTGANVLTF.